The 6 T cell receptor beta chains below all came from one sample that was sequenced in a study of blood T cell repertoires in COVID-19. Sequenced by immunoSEQ multiplex PCR; TCRdb stores in-frame clones only, minus some. Among 120,000 to 150,000 clones listed, roughly 86% were seen once. The source material was peripheral blood. The origin of the receptors is a woman aged 60-75 years with acute or convalescent COVID-19.

V is TRBV7-2 and J is TRBJ1-2; the D is unclear. Germline V CDR1 and CDR2: SGHTA, FQGNSA. The V end was cut by 5 bases, the J end by 9 bases, with 10 bases between. The CDR3 spans 11 residues. CDR3 sequence (DNA): TGTGCCAGCAGCGCCCGTCCTAGCTACACCTTC. This encodes CASSARPSYTF.

V gene TRBV5-1 combines with J gene TRBJ1-4; 11 nucleotides line up with TRBD1. CDR1 is SGHRS and CDR2 is YFSETQ in the germline V gene. J was trimmed by 0 bases and V by 2 bases; bases with no gene match: 9. CDR3 size: 19 residues. The CDR3 here is CASSFFPPGQGATNEKLFF. DNA of the CDR3: TGCGCCAGCAGCTTTTTTCCCCCGGGACAGGGGGCAACTAATGAAAAACTGTTTTTT.

This clone has just one count. The rearrangement joins TRBV4-2 to TRBJ2-3; a possible D gene is TRBD2 (7 bases). Germline V gives CDR1 LGHNA, CDR2 YNFKEQ. The ends were cut back, 4 bases at V and 5 bases at J, with 16 bases in the middle. This CDR3 is built from 15 residues. Written as DNA, the CDR3 is TGTGCCAGCAGCCCGCTTGGGGGGGCCTTAGATACGCAGTATTTT. It translates to CASSPLGGALDTQYF.

The V call is TRBV10-3, the J call TRBJ2-1, with D perhaps matching TRBD2 (5 bases). The germline gives CDR1 ENHRY, CDR2 SYGVKD. The CDR3 has 14 residues. Trimming shortened V by 8 bases and J by 8 bases, and 19 bases separated the two germline ends. The DNA for the CDR3 is TGTGCCATCCGCGGGCAGGCAGGTCAGGATGAGCAGTTCTTC. As protein: CAIRGQAGQDEQFF.

The chain links TRBV5-5 to TRBJ1-1, with a possible D match to TRBD1 (6 bases). V lost 4 bases and J lost 3, with 13 bases in between. The CDR3 covers 14 residues. Germline V gene lookup returns CDR1 SGHKS and CDR2 YYEKEE (reference sequence). CDR3 DNA sequence: TGTGCCAGCAGCCTTGGGACATTTGACACTGAAGCTTTCTTT. Protein sequence: CASSLGTFDTEAFF.

The chain employs TRBV29-1 and TRBJ2-1; 8 nucleotides agree with TRBD2. CDR1 is SQVTM, CDR2 ANQGSEA, per germline. CDR3 length: 13 amino acids. The V segment lost 7 bases and the J segment 9 bases; nucleotides outside the gene matches: 11. CDR3 bases: TGCAGCGGAACGGGACTAGGTGTGGGTGAGCAGTTCTTC. Its protein product is CSGTGLGVGEQFF.